This TCR beta chain was sequenced for a study of vaccination and CD4 T cells after COVID-19. In its sample, this clonotype is medium-sized. Its antigen is not identified. The treatment denotes: roughly 10-day PBMC culture with coronavirus spike peptide pools or control peptides (ViraFEST assay). V lost 1 base and J lost 6, with 12 bases in between. Per the germline V gene, CDR1 is SGHVS and CDR2 is FQNEAQ. This CDR3 spans 14 amino acids. Sequenced with the Oncomine TCR Beta short-read assay was DNA taken from cultured CD4+ T cells. From the PCR reads, TCRdb called clonotypes with MiXCR, one entry per CDR3 protein. The data hold roughly 4,200 distinct CDR3 sequences, with roughly a fifth observed a single time.

This chain links TRBV7-8 with TRBJ1-2, with D tentatively TRBD1 (5 bases). Material for sequencing was CD4+ T cells from blood, cultured in vitro. The clonotype originates from a human donor who had recovered from COVID-19. The DNA of the CDR3 is TGTGCCAGCAGCTTAGACAGGCTTTGGGATGGCTACACCTTC. This translates into CASSLDRLWDGYTF. Looking up the rest from reference TRBV7-8 and TRBJ1-2 gives the full variable domain: GAGVSQSPRYKVAKRGQDVALRCDPISGHVSLFWYQQALGQGPEFLTYFQNEAQLDKSGLPSDRFFAERPEGSVSTLKIQRTQQEDSAVYLCASSLDRLWDGYTFGSGTRLTVV.